The TCR beta chain described here comes from a study of T cell changes during pregnancy in multiple sclerosis. TCRdb keeps only in-frame clones here, not all; method: immunoSEQ multiplex PCR. In the table there are approximately 43,000 clones, 84% of which are singletons. This clone was observed a handful of times. Germline-derived CDR1 and CDR2 are SEHNR and FQNEAQ (reference sequence). With 2 bases clipped from V and 0 bases from J, the junction kept 2 bases outside the gene matches. The CDR3 extends over 15 amino acids. The sequenced sample was CD4+ T cells from peripheral blood mononuclear cells, obtained before pregnancy. The V gene is TRBV7-9, the J gene TRBJ1-1, with 8 nucleotides matching TRBD1. The clonotype originates from a female donor with multiple sclerosis, enrolled in a pregnancy study. The CDR3 loop reads CASSLQGALNTEAFF. The CDR3 nucleotides read TGTGCCAGCAGCTTACAGGGGGCCCTGAACACTGAAGCTTTCTTT.